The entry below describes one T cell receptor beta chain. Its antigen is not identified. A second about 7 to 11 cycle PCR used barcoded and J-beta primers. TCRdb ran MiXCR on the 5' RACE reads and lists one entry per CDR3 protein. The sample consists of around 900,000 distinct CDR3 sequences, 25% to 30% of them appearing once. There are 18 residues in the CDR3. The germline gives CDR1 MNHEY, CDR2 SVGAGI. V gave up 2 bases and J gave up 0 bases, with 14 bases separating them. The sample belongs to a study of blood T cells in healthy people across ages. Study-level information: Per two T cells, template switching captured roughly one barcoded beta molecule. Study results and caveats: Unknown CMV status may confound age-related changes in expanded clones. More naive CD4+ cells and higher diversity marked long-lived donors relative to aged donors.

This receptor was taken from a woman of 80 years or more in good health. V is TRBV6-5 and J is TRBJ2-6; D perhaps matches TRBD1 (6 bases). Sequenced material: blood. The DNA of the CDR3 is TGTGCCAGCAGTTACGGAAGGACAGTAAGCTCTGGGGCCAACGTCCTGACTTTC. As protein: CASSYGRTVSSGANVLTF.